This is a list of T cell receptor beta chains from one sample in a study of blood T cell repertoires in COVID-19. The method was immunoSEQ multiplex PCR; TCRdb's version includes in-frame clones alone and lacks a portion of them. The table lists roughly 520,000 clones, approximately 88% of them singletons. The sequencing sample was made of PBMCs or T cells enriched from blood (not recorded which). These TCRs come from a woman aged 40 to 50 who had recovered from COVID-19. Each CDR3 is given with its conserved first and last residue.

V gene: TRBV19
CDR3 length: 17
J gene: TRBJ1-4
CDR3 protein: CASSRWTGPSTNEKLFF

V gene: TRBV4-1
CDR3 length: 20
J gene: TRBJ2-6
CDR3 protein: CASSQERWGQGHSGANVLTF

V gene: TRBV19
CDR3 length: 12
J gene: TRBJ1-2
CDR3 protein: CASVTGSYGYTF

V gene: TRBV30
CDR3 length: 15
J gene: TRBJ1-3
CDR3 protein: CAWNSLPGLFNTIYF

V gene: TRBV7-2
CDR3 length: 15
J gene: TRBJ1-5
CDR3 protein: CASSSGTAQTQPQHF

V gene: TRBV7-6
CDR3 length: 15
J gene: TRBJ1-6
CDR3 protein: CASAKENLYNSPLHF

V gene: TRBV7-8
CDR3 length: 14
J gene: TRBJ1-1
CDR3 protein: CASSSARENTEAFF

V gene: TRBV5-1
CDR3 length: 15
J gene: TRBJ1-2
CDR3 protein: CASSSKTDRPYGYTF

V gene: TRBV7-9
CDR3 length: 15
J gene: TRBJ2-7
CDR3 protein: CASSLVSGRSHEQYF

V gene: TRBV12-3/TRBV12-4
CDR3 length: 12
J gene: TRBJ2-7
CDR3 protein: CASSPSGYEQYF

V gene: TRBV11-3
CDR3 length: 14
J gene: TRBJ1-1
CDR3 protein: CASSPGQGDTEAFF

V gene: TRBV19
CDR3 length: 15
J gene: TRBJ2-1
CDR3 protein: CASSPKIVGGIEQFF

V gene: TRBV7-9
CDR3 length: 13
J gene: TRBJ1-1
CDR3 protein: CASSSHTNTEAFF

V gene: TRBV29-1
CDR3 length: 12
J gene: TRBJ2-5
CDR3 protein: CSVGLAQETQYF

V gene: TRBV7-2
CDR3 length: 13
J gene: TRBJ2-3
CDR3 protein: CASSSGGADTQYF

V gene: TRBV5-8
CDR3 length: 12
J gene: TRBJ1-3
CDR3 protein: CASSRRGNTIYF